Here is one T cell receptor beta chain with its context. The record originates from a study of OX40 agonist ivuxolimab in advanced cancers. The overall study: Partial responses were achieved by three patients, one with hepatocellular carcinoma and two with cutaneous melanoma.

Sequencing was performed with immunoSEQ multiplex PCR; in TCRdb, only in-frame clones are kept and a portion is missing. The sample lists fewer than 70,000 clones, around 80% occurring once. The sequence derives from an adult with an advanced solid tumor such as melanoma, head and neck, liver or kidney cancer. The source material was CD4+ or CD8+ T cells sorted from blood, sampled in a trial of the OX40 agonist ivuxolimab.

The CDR3 DNA follows: TGCATGTTTCGAGACGGGAACATTCAGTACTTC. This gives the protein CMFRDGNIQYF. The chain carries TRBV20-1 and TRBJ2-4; D is uncertain. CDR1 and CDR2 from the germline V gene are DFQATT and SNEGSKA (reference sequence). CDR3 length: 11 residues.